The T cell receptor (beta chain) under discussion was sequenced for a study of CD8+CD57+ T cells in acquired aplastic anemia. In the study overall: Quantities of DNA derived from sorted CD4+ and CD8+ cells averaged approximately 3.5 ug. Whole-study findings and limits: Between the patient and control groups, CD8+ Simpson's diversity did not differ significantly.

This clonotype was picked up one time. Antigen specificity is unknown. TCR beta VDJ and CDR3 were profiled, and genomic DNA was the template. TCRdb itself ran the reads through MiXCR, one entry per CDR3 protein. Among fewer than 85,000 distinct CDR3 sequences listed, about 70% were seen once. Sequencing was done on patients that had shown CD8+CD57+ cell expansion by flow cytometry. Every patient presented with severe acquired aplastic anemia. Blood came from patients not yet given any therapy. Specimen: sorted CD4+, CD8+, or CD8+CD57+ T cells (not recorded which) from PBMCs. The TCR comes from a human donor with aplastic anemia.

The DNA for the CDR3 is TGCAGCGTTGAAAGTAGGGGAGGAGAAAAACTGTTTTTT. It is translated as CSVESRGGEKLFF. This chain uses TRBV29-1 with TRBJ1-4; TRBD1 might be the D (5 bases). The CDR3 runs to 13 residues. Between the trimmed V and J ends, which lost 2 bases and 8 bases, there was a span of 12 bases. In germline, CDR1 is SQVTM, CDR2 ANQGSEA.